This TCR beta chain was observed in a study of T cell repertoires in cytomegalovirus infection. Looking at the study overall: Indicated by public TCR beta signatures were CMV infection and matching HLA type. Whole-study findings and limits: Carriers of CMV and the relevant HLA type were discriminated by public TCR beta frequency. HLA-C-restricted TCR beta clonotypes specific for CMV led the ex vivo response.

This CDR3 comprises 17 residues. Trimming took off 5 bases at V and 5 bases at J, with 24 bases between the two ends. Looked up from germline, CDR1 is SGHTA and CDR2 is FQGNSA. TCRdb ran MiXCR on the reads and lists one entry per CDR3 protein. The sample contains about 110,000 distinct CDR3 sequences, about 30% of which appear only once. This clonotype came up a few times. The antigen is undetermined. The genes are TRBV7-2 and TRBJ2-5; D is perhaps TRBD1 or TRBD2 (5 bases each). The sequenced sample was CD8+ T cells from cultured PBMCs, obtained from culture after CMV antigen stimulation. The receptor's source is a human donor in good health (CMV status not recorded). Some clones in this sample may be carry-over from other donors' samples. The DNA for the CDR3 is TGTGCCAGCAGCCCTTGGTTTTCGGAATGGGGGTGGGAGACCCAGTACTTC. This sequence encodes CASSPWFSEWGWETQYF.